This is a list of T cell receptor beta chains from one sample in a study of T cell repertoires in cytomegalovirus infection. These TCRs' antigens remain unknown. MiXCR, applied by TCRdb to the reads, yields one record per CDR3 protein. The sample lists about 120,000 distinct CDR3 sequences, about 33% occurring once. The starting material was CD8+ T cells from cultured PBMCs, obtained from culture after CMV antigen stimulation. The receptors were gathered from a human donor in good health (CMV status not recorded). Some clones in this sample may be carry-over from other donors' samples. The CDR3 runs from the conserved cysteine through the conserved F or W. D genes are given only for firm matches. Clone size is shown for a subset of rows, as once, few, many or a class of expanded clone.

cdr3_aa,cdr3_nt,j_call,clone_size,d_call,v_call
CASSGGDGDYEQYF,TGTGCCAGCAGCGGGGGGGACGGAGACTACGAGCAGTACTTC,TRBJ2-7,-,TRBD2,TRBV5-5
CASSQYRGPNTGELFF,TGCGCCAGCAGCCAATACAGGGGACCAAACACCGGGGAGCTGTTTTTT,TRBJ2-2,many,TRBD1,TRBV4-1
CASSLLGGQGVQETQYF,TGTGCCAGCAGCTTGCTCGGGGGCCAAGGGGTACAGGAGACCCAGTACTTC,TRBJ2-5,-,-,TRBV5-4
CASSLGSSYTEAFF,TGTGCCAGCAGCTTAGGTAGTAGCTACACTGAAGCTTTCTTT,TRBJ1-1,few,-,TRBV7-2
CASTDYDNEQFF,TGTGCCAGCACCGATTATGACAATGAGCAGTTCTTC,TRBJ2-1,-,-,TRBV12-3/TRBV12-4
CSASMGLGYEQYF,TGCAGTGCTAGCATGGGACTGGGCTACGAGCAGTACTTC,TRBJ2-7,-,-,TRBV20-1
CASSRSTQETQYF,TGTGCCAGCAGCCGATCGACCCAAGAGACCCAGTACTTC,TRBJ2-5,many,-,TRBV7-2
CASSYSWRGSNTEAFF,TGTGCCAGCAGTTACAGTTGGAGGGGGTCGAACACTGAAGCTTTCTTT,TRBJ1-1,-,-,TRBV6-6
CASSTGTSVVDTQYF,TGTGCCAGCAGCACCGGGACTAGCGTCGTAGATACGCAGTATTTT,TRBJ2-3,many,TRBD2,TRBV9
CASSQGGNNEQFF,TGCGCCAGCAGCCAAGGAGGGAACAATGAGCAGTTCTTC,TRBJ2-1,few,-,TRBV4-1
CASSLSQGGPGELFF,TGTGCCAGCAGTTTATCCCAGGGTGGCCCCGGGGAGCTGTTTTTT,TRBJ2-2,-,-,TRBV27
CASSARTLGGYTF,TGTGCCAGCAGCGCTCGGACCTTGGGGGGCTACACCTTC,TRBJ1-2,-,-,TRBV9
CASSYKGRETQYF,TGTGCCAGCAGTTATAAGGGTCGAGAGACCCAGTACTTC,TRBJ2-5,-,-,TRBV6-5
CASSESGTGFNTQFF,TGTGCCAGCAGTGAGTCCGGGACAGGCTTTAATACGCAGTTCTTC,TRBJ2-1,-,TRBD1,TRBV27
CASKSTGLNYGYTF,TGTGCCAGCAAATCAACAGGGCTAAACTATGGCTACACCTTC,TRBJ1-2,few,-,TRBV28
CASSLGGGDSNQPQHF,TGTGCCAGCAGCTTAGGGGGCGGAGATAGCAATCAGCCCCAGCATTTT,TRBJ1-5,-,-,TRBV7-2
CASSSRQDHEQFF,TGTGCCAGCAGCTCCCGGCAGGACCATGAGCAGTTCTTC,TRBJ2-1,-,-,TRBV11-3
CASSEVGYYGYTF,TGTGCCAGCAGCGAAGTGGGTTACTATGGCTACACCTTC,TRBJ1-2,-,-,TRBV7-9
CASSYGGRPYEQYF,TGTGCCAGCAGTTACGGGGGGAGACCCTACGAGCAGTACTTC,TRBJ2-7,-,-,TRBV6-2/TRBV6-3
CASSLAGGSEQFF,TGTGCCAGCAGCTTAGCGGGGGGGTCCGAGCAGTTCTTC,TRBJ2-1,-,TRBD2,TRBV7-2
CASSSIEGGGAEETQYF,TGTGCCAGCAGCTCAATTGAAGGCGGGGGGGCGGAAGAGACCCAGTACTTC,TRBJ2-5,few,TRBD2,TRBV7-9
CASSSGSAHSYNEQFF,TGTGCCAGCAGTTCAGGGTCTGCTCACTCCTACAATGAGCAGTTCTTC,TRBJ2-1,-,-,TRBV6-1
CASSPPGQSYTGELFF,TGTGCCAGCAGCCCCCCGGGACAGTCGTACACCGGGGAGCTGTTTTTT,TRBJ2-2,few,TRBD1,TRBV7-6
CASSWGRSYEQYF,TGTGCCAGCAGTTGGGGGAGATCCTACGAGCAGTACTTC,TRBJ2-7,few,-,TRBV6-2/TRBV6-3
CASRSLRDEQFF,TGCGCCAGCAGATCTCTTCGCGATGAGCAGTTCTTC,TRBJ2-1,once,-,TRBV4-1
CASSFWGGQPNEKLFF,TGTGCCAGCAGCTTTTGGGGGGGACAGCCTAATGAAAAACTGTTTTTT,TRBJ1-4,-,TRBD1,TRBV7-6
CASSARTGEVGELFF,TGTGCCAGCAGTGCCAGGACAGGCGAGGTCGGGGAGCTGTTTTTT,TRBJ2-2,-,TRBD1,TRBV5-6
CASSRTGPGVAEAFF,TGTGCCAGCTCACGGACGGGTCCGGGGGTCGCTGAAGCTTTCTTT,TRBJ1-1,-,-,TRBV18
CSVEVGALWGSGNTIYF,TGCAGCGTTGAAGTGGGAGCCCTTTGGGGCTCTGGAAACACCATATATTTT,TRBJ1-3,few,-,TRBV29-1
CASSSGTTVRDTQYF,TGTGCCAGCAGTTCCGGGACTACTGTAAGAGATACGCAGTATTTT,TRBJ2-3,few,TRBD2,TRBV12-3/TRBV12-4
CASSQSRVRTDTQYF,TGCGCCAGCAGCCAAAGCAGGGTTAGGACAGATACGCAGTATTTT,TRBJ2-3,few,-,TRBV4-1
CASSPGTGIPSTDTQYF,TGTGCCAGCAGTCCGGGGACAGGCATACCTAGCACAGATACGCAGTATTTT,TRBJ2-3,once,TRBD1,TRBV27
CASSHNVMVGTGIETGTQYF,TGTGCCAGCAGCCATAACGTGATGGTCGGCACCGGAATCGAGACTGGCACCCAGTACTTC,TRBJ2-5,-,-,TRBV7-4
CASSLDPMNTEAFF,TGTGCCAGCAGTCTAGACCCGATGAACACTGAAGCTTTCTTT,TRBJ1-1,-,-,TRBV6-8
CATRTGAVEAFF,TGTGCCACTAGAACAGGGGCCGTTGAAGCTTTCTTT,TRBJ1-1,-,TRBD1,TRBV19
CASSQDGANEQFF,TGTGCCAGCAGCCAAGATGGAGCGAATGAGCAGTTCTTC,TRBJ2-1,-,-,TRBV4-2
CATSDSFRGLGGELFF,TGTGCCACCAGTGATTCATTCAGGGGGCTCGGCGGGGAGCTGTTTTTT,TRBJ2-2,-,TRBD1,TRBV24-1
CASSSGQARASSNYGYTF,TGTGCCAGCAGTTCCGGACAGGCGAGGGCCTCATCTAACTATGGCTACACCTTC,TRBJ1-2,-,TRBD1,TRBV28
CSVSGTSVGPPDTQYF,TGCAGCGTTTCCGGGACTAGCGTTGGTCCCCCAGATACGCAGTATTTT,TRBJ2-3,many,TRBD2,TRBV29-1
CSARDSRGGRTTDTQYF,TGCAGTGCTAGAGATTCACGGGGGGGCAGAACCACAGATACGCAGTATTTT,TRBJ2-3,many,TRBD2,TRBV20-1
CASSLPSGGAMNTEAFF,TGTGCCAGCAGTTTACCATCCGGAGGAGCCATGAACACTGAAGCTTTCTTT,TRBJ1-1,-,-,TRBV12-3/TRBV12-4
CASTTTGGGTEAFF,TGTGCCAGCACCACAACAGGGGGGGGCACTGAAGCTTTCTTT,TRBJ1-1,once,TRBD1,TRBV2
CASSQGDGPRGEQYF,TGCGCCAGCAGCCAGGGGGATGGGCCGCGGGGCGAGCAGTACTTC,TRBJ2-7,few,-,TRBV4-1
CASSYLDEQYF,TGTGCCAGCAGCTACCTGGACGAGCAGTACTTC,TRBJ2-7,-,-,TRBV6-2/TRBV6-3
CASSYSGGGDYGYTF,TGTGCCAGCAGCTATAGCGGGGGTGGGGACTATGGCTACACCTTC,TRBJ1-2,-,-,TRBV6-8
CASSGSGGARVYEQYF,TGTGCCAGCAGCGGAAGTGGGGGGGCGCGGGTCTACGAGCAGTACTTC,TRBJ2-7,few,-,TRBV7-9
CASSFLTGLNTEAFF,TGTGCCAGCAGCTTCTTGACAGGCCTAAACACTGAAGCTTTCTTT,TRBJ1-1,many,-,TRBV7-2
CASSPWTGEDQETRYF,TGTGCCAGCAGCCCCTGGACAGGGGAAGACCAAGAGACCCGGTACTTC,TRBJ2-5,-,TRBD1,TRBV7-6
CASSLTQDHGYTF,TGTGCCAGCAGTCTAACGCAGGATCATGGCTACACCTTC,TRBJ1-2,-,-,TRBV28
CASSYGGGLAEQFF,TGTGCCAGCAGTTACGGGGGGGGGCTGGCTGAGCAGTTCTTC,TRBJ2-1,-,-,TRBV6-5
CSVEEWGGDGETQYF,TGCAGCGTTGAAGAGTGGGGCGGGGACGGGGAGACCCAGTACTTC,TRBJ2-5,many,-,TRBV29-1
CATSGSYTGAPLKPQHF,TGTGCCACCAGCGGATCATACACAGGGGCCCCGTTGAAGCCCCAGCATTTT,TRBJ1-5,-,TRBD1,TRBV15
CASSFRGSNQPQHF,TGTGCCAGCAGTTTTAGGGGGAGCAATCAGCCCCAGCATTTT,TRBJ1-5,-,-,TRBV12-3/TRBV12-4